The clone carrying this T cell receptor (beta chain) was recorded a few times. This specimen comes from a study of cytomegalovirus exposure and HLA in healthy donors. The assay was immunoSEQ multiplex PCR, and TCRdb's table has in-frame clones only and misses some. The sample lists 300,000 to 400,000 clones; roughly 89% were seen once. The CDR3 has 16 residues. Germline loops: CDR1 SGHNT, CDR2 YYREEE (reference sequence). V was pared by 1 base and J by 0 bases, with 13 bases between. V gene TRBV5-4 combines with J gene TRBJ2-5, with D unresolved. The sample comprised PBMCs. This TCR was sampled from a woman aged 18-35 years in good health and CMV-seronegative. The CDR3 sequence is CASSLRLNRNQETQYF. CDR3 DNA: TGTGCCAGCAGCTTGAGACTGAATCGTAACCAAGAGACCCAGTACTTC.